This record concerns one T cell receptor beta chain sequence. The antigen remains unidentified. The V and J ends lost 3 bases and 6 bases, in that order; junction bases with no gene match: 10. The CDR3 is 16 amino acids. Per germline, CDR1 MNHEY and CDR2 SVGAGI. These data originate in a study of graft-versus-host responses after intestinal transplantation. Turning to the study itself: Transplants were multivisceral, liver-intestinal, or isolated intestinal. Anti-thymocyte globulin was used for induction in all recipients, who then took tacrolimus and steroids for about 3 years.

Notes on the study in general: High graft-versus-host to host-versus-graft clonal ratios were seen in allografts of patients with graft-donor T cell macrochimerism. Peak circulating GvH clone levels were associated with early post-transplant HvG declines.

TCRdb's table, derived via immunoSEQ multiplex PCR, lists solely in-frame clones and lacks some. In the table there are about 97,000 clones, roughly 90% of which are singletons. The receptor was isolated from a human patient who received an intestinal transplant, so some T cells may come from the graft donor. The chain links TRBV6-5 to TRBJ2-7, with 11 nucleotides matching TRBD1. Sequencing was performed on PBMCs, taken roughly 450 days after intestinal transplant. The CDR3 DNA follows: TGTGCCAGCAGTTATACCGGGACAGGGGGTTTCCGCGAGCAGTACTTC. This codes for CASSYTGTGGFREQYF.